Listed below are T cell receptor beta chains from one sample, sequenced in a study of identical twins. TCRdb reanalysed the 5' RACE reads using MiXCR and keeps one entry per CDR3 protein. The sample has hundreds of thousands of distinct CDR3 sequences; roughly 9.8% are singletons. The same specimen was also included in a second study, on yellow fever vaccine responses in identical twins.

Input material: CD8+ T cells sorted from blood. Receptors originate from a woman in her late teens or twenties in good health. Each CDR3 is given with its conserved first and last residue. The D gene is left open where the match is weak. A row's size may be missing; if present it is once, few, many or a size class.

V gene,D gene,J gene,clone size,CDR3 protein,CDR3 DNA
TRBV27,NA,TRBJ2-7,few,CASSLGSPYEQYF,TGTGCCAGCAGTTTAGGCTCCCCCTACGAGCAGTACTTC
TRBV29-1,NA,TRBJ2-3,few,CSVPYQDTQYF,TGCAGCGTCCCATACCAGGATACGCAGTATTTT
TRBV9,NA,TRBJ2-2,many,CASSEWTENTGELFF,TGTGCCAGCAGCGAGTGGACAGAAAACACCGGGGAGCTGTTTTTT
TRBV6-2/TRBV6-3,TRBD2,TRBJ2-2,few,CASWKGLAGVDDTGELFF,TGTGCCAGCTGGAAGGGACTAGCGGGAGTCGACGACACCGGGGAGCTGTTTTTT
TRBV20-1,TRBD1,TRBJ2-7,NA,CSARDRRPYEQYF,TGCAGTGCTCGGGACAGGAGGCCCTACGAGCAGTACTTC
TRBV6-2/TRBV6-3,TRBD2,TRBJ2-2,NA,CASYYTTGTSDTGELFF,TGTGCCAGTTACTATACGACCGGGACTAGCGACACCGGGGAGCTGTTTTTT
TRBV11-2,TRBD2,TRBJ2-1,many,CASSLDPAGGWDEQFF,TGTGCCAGCAGCTTAGACCCAGCGGGGGGGTGGGATGAGCAGTTCTTC
TRBV5-1,NA,TRBJ2-7,many,CASSKDDYYEQYF,TGCGCCAGCAGTAAGGACGATTACTACGAGCAGTACTTC
TRBV11-1,NA,TRBJ2-7,few,CASSWGRNGRTPYEQYF,TGTGCCAGCAGCTGGGGGCGGAACGGGAGAACCCCCTACGAGCAGTACTTC
TRBV7-9,NA,TRBJ2-1,once,CASSSPFSGQQFF,TGTGCCAGCAGCTCACCGTTCTCCGGTCAGCAGTTCTTC
TRBV5-1,TRBD2,TRBJ2-1,many,CASSIGLAGPTGWEQFF,TGCGCCAGCAGCATTGGACTAGCCGGCCCTACGGGTTGGGAGCAGTTCTTC
TRBV5-1,TRBD2,TRBJ2-5,NA,CASSKGLAGGTYQETQYF,TGCGCCAGCAGCAAGGGACTAGCGGGAGGGACGTACCAAGAGACCCAGTACTTC
TRBV12-3/TRBV12-4,NA,TRBJ1-1,many,CASTSGESTEAFF,TGTGCCAGCACCTCGGGGGAGAGCACTGAAGCTTTCTTT
TRBV3-1,TRBD2,TRBJ2-3,few,CASSQDPTSGYTDTQYF,TGTGCCAGCAGCCAAGACCCGACTAGCGGATACACAGATACGCAGTATTTT
TRBV5-1,NA,TRBJ2-3,many,CASSWTEMQSTDTQYF,TGCGCCAGCAGCTGGACGGAGATGCAGAGCACAGATACGCAGTATTTT
TRBV2,NA,TRBJ2-5,many,CASSNGPQETQYF,TGTGCCAGCAGTAACGGACCCCAAGAGACCCAGTACTTC
TRBV6-1,NA,TRBJ2-7,few,CASRPSGAETYEQYF,TGTGCCAGCAGACCTTCAGGTGCTGAGACCTACGAGCAGTACTTC
TRBV29-1,NA,TRBJ2-7,many,CSLPPPPTQDCKLQRYEQYF,TGCAGCCTTCCCCCGCCACCGACCCAAGATTGTAAGCTCCAACGCTACGAGCAGTACTTC
TRBV9,TRBD1,TRBJ1-1,few,CASSMGTGRTEAFF,TGTGCCAGCAGCATGGGGACAGGGAGGACTGAAGCTTTCTTT
TRBV7-6,TRBD1,TRBJ2-7,many,CASSSTGAFYEQYF,TGTGCCAGCAGCTCAACAGGGGCCTTCTACGAGCAGTACTTC
TRBV5-6,NA,TRBJ2-7,NA,CASSLTGGWSYEQYF,TGTGCCAGCAGCCTTACAGGTGGTTGGTCCTACGAGCAGTACTTC
TRBV6-2/TRBV6-3,NA,TRBJ2-3,few,CASSYLSYTDTQYF,TGTGCCAGCAGTTACCTCTCCTACACAGATACGCAGTATTTT
TRBV7-2,TRBD2,TRBJ2-1,NA,CASRAGGYNEQFF,TGTGCCAGCAGGGCGGGAGGCTACAATGAGCAGTTCTTC
TRBV7-8,TRBD1,TRBJ2-5,NA,CASSLAAGQGLQETQYF,TGTGCCAGCAGCTTAGCGGCGGGACAGGGGTTGCAAGAGACCCAGTACTTC
TRBV29-1,TRBD1,TRBJ2-1,many,CSVHQGAWGNEQFF,TGCAGCGTTCACCAGGGGGCCTGGGGGAATGAGCAGTTCTTC
TRBV20-1,NA,TRBJ2-7,many,CSAILPRTYEQYF,TGCAGTGCTATTTTACCGCGCACCTACGAGCAGTACTTC
TRBV6-2/TRBV6-3,NA,TRBJ2-7,many,CASSVVGGMFYEQYF,TGTGCCAGCAGTGTAGTTGGCGGGATGTTCTACGAGCAGTACTTC
TRBV12-3/TRBV12-4,NA,TRBJ1-1,many,CASSLAGYEAFF,TGTGCCAGCAGTTTAGCCGGTTATGAAGCTTTCTTT
TRBV20-1,NA,TRBJ2-7,many,CSARDEGSLPFYEQYF,TGCAGTGCTAGAGATGAAGGTTCCTTGCCCTTCTACGAGCAGTACTTC
TRBV7-9,NA,TRBJ2-2,many,CASSQKTGELFF,TGTGCCAGCAGCCAAAAAACCGGGGAGCTGTTTTTT
TRBV7-4,TRBD2,TRBJ2-2,NA,CTFCLDLAGGNTGELFF,TGTACCTTCTGTTTAGACCTAGCGGGGGGGAACACCGGGGAGCTGTTTTTT
TRBV11-2,TRBD2,TRBJ2-5,NA,CASSLLLADIQETQYF,TGTGCCAGCAGCTTATTACTAGCGGATATCCAAGAGACCCAGTACTTC